The 22 T cell receptor beta chains below come from one sample, sequenced in a study. TCRdb re-derived calls from the RT-PCR reads in MiXCR, one entry per CDR3 protein. The repertoire consists of approximately 720,000 distinct CDR3 sequences, with 13% to 15% occurring once and the leading ten covering roughly 3.9%. Sequencing was done on a sample of memory CD4+ T cells from blood. Receptors were obtained from a female donor in good health, serving as a healthy control.

This clonotype was observed many times. This sequence joins TRBV7-2 and TRBJ2-3; D may match TRBD1 or TRBD2 (5 bases each). The length of the CDR3 is 18 residues. Between the trimmed V and J ends, which lost 5 bases and 1 base, there was a span of 22 bases. Germline V gene lookup returns CDR1 SGHTA and CDR2 FQGNSA. CDR3 sequence reads: CASSPRVILGDRTDTQYF. CDR3 DNA sequence: TGTGCCAGCAGCCCGCGGGTTATTTTGGGGGACCGCACAGATACGCAGTATTTT.

This clonotype occurred a few times. The CDR3 reads CAWSRKGDGYTF. DNA for the CDR3: TGTGCCTGGAGTAGAAAAGGGGATGGCTACACCTTC. This chain links TRBV30 with TRBJ1-2; tentative D call: TRBD1 (5 bases). The CDR3 consists of 12 residues. CDR1 and CDR2 (germline): GTSNPN, SVGIG (reference sequence). V lost 2 bases to trimming and J lost 6 bases, with 10 bases between them.

A few counts support this clonotype. The CDR3 reads CASSPPGLYTGELFF. CDR3 DNA sequence: TGTGCCAGCTCACCGCCGGGACTGTACACCGGGGAGCTGTTTTTT. The V call is TRBV18, the J call TRBJ2-2, with D perhaps TRBD2 (6 bases). CDR1 is KGHSH, CDR2 LQKENI, per germline. The CDR3 is made up of 15 amino acids. V gave up 3 bases and J gave up 3 bases, with 11 bases separating them.

At least ten counts were recorded for this clonotype. The gene calls are TRBV20-1 and TRBJ1-2; D might be TRBD1 (6 bases). The CDR3 has 13 amino acids. Germline CDR1 DFQATT, CDR2 SNEGSKA (reference sequence). V was pared by 3 bases and J by 4 bases, with 12 bases between. The CDR3 loop is CSASRGGGYGYTF. In DNA, the CDR3 is TGCAGTGCTAGCCGGGGGGGCGGCTATGGCTACACCTTC.

This clonotype was seen ten or more times. The rearrangement joins TRBV29-1 to TRBJ1-4; D uncertain. Germline CDR1 is SQVTM and CDR2 is ANQGSEA. Trimming took 8 bases from V and 6 from J, leaving 13 bases between them. The CDR3 loop spans 12 amino acids. Here the CDR3 reads CSSNFGDEKLFF. In DNA form, the CDR3 reads TGCAGCTCCAATTTCGGGGATGAAAAACTGTTTTTT. The full variable domain, in which reference TRBV29-1 and TRBJ1-4 provide the parts outside the CDR3, is SAVISQKPSRDICQRGTSLTIQCQVDSQVTMMFWYRQQPGQSLTLIATANQGSEATYESGFVIDKFPISRPNLTFSTLTVSNMSPEDSSIYLCSSNFGDEKLFFGSGTQLSVL.

This clonotype was observed a few times. V usage is TRBV6-1 and J usage is TRBJ2-3; the match to TRBD2 covers 7 bases. From germline, CDR1 is MNHNS and CDR2 SASEGT. The CDR3 contains 16 residues. V lost 5 bases to trimming and J lost 5 bases; unmatched junction nucleotides: 13. The CDR3 nucleotides are TGTGCCAGCAGTAACGTGGGAGCGGGACGAAAAGATACGCAGTATTTT. Its translation is CASSNVGAGRKDTQYF.

This clonotype was detected ten times or more. The chain links TRBV20-1 to TRBJ2-7; 11 nucleotides line up with TRBD2. CDR3 size: 13 residues. Trimming took 5 bases from V and 6 from J; bases not matched to a gene: 6. Per germline, CDR1 DFQATT and CDR2 SNEGSKA (reference sequence). CDR3 bases: TGCAGTGCTCAGACTAGCGGGAAGGGCGAGCAGTACTTC. This translates into CSAQTSGKGEQYF.

The genes are TRBV5-1 and TRBJ1-4, with D maybe TRBD1 (5 bases). V gave up 0 bases and J gave up 8 bases, with 17 bases separating them. The CDR3 runs 16 residues. Germline V CDR1 and CDR2: SGHRS, YFSETQ. This CDR3 is CASSLEVVRADEKLFF. CDR3 bases: TGCGCCAGCAGCTTGGAAGTCGTCAGGGCGGACGAAAAACTGTTTTTT.

This clonotype was counted at least ten times. This rearrangement joins TRBV24-1 to TRBJ2-1, with 9 positions matching TRBD2. Looked up from germline, CDR1 is KGHDR and CDR2 is SFDVKD. This CDR3 has 15 amino acids. V shed 3 bases, J shed 8 bases, and the junction held 7 bases outside the gene matches. The CDR3 nucleotides read TGTGCCACCAGTGATGGGCGGGGGGGCCGCCATGAGCAGTTCTTC. This sequence encodes CATSDGRGGRHEQFF.

This clonotype was counted ten times or more. This chain connects TRBV20-1 to TRBJ2-5; 8 nucleotides match TRBD2. The V gene end was trimmed by 6 bases and the J gene end by 4 bases; junction bases not matched to a gene: 13. Germline CDR1 DFQATT, CDR2 SNEGSKA (reference sequence). There are 15 residues in the CDR3. CDR3 DNA: TGCAGTGCGCAGACCCTTAGCGGGACTAGAGAGACCCAGTACTTC. Protein: CSAQTLSGTRETQYF.

The chain links TRBV9 to TRBJ2-1, with D possibly being TRBD1 (6 bases). Trimming stripped 2 bases from V and 7 bases from J, with 19 bases between. This CDR3 comprises 16 residues. From germline, CDR1 is SGDLS and CDR2 YYNGEE. This CDR3 reads CASSVRAALRGNEQFF. The CDR3 DNA follows: TGTGCCAGCAGCGTCAGGGCGGCCTTAAGGGGGAATGAGCAGTTCTTC.

This sequence joins TRBV27 and TRBJ1-4; D unresolved. Germline CDR1 reads MNHEY; CDR2 reads SMNVEV (reference sequence). V lost 4 bases, J lost 8 bases, and 17 bases lay in between. CDR3 length: 15 amino acids. As DNA, the CDR3 is TGTGCCAGCAGTTCCTGGACGGACCACGCGGAAAAACTGTTTTTT. Encoded protein: CASSSWTDHAEKLFF.

At least ten counts were recorded for this clonotype. V usage is TRBV5-5 and J usage is TRBJ2-3; D perhaps matches TRBD2 (7 bases). Germline-derived CDR1 and CDR2 are SGHKS and YYEKEE (reference sequence). The CDR3 spans 18 residues. Trimming shortened V by 0 bases and J by 5 bases, and 22 bases separated the two germline ends. The CDR3, as DNA: TGTGCCAGCAGCTTGGTCGGGGGCGGGGGACGATCGGGAGATACGCAGTATTTT. This translates into CASSLVGGGGRSGDTQYF.

The chain is built from TRBV2 and TRBJ1-2; D gene unclear. Germline CDR1 is SNHLY and CDR2 is FYNNEI. Trimming stripped 6 bases from V and 7 bases from J, with 15 bases between. The CDR3 extends over 13 amino acids. The CDR3 DNA reads TGTGCCAGCAGCCAAGGAAATGCCGCTGGCTACACCTTC. Protein: CASSQGNAAGYTF.

This clonotype was observed a few times. This chain links TRBV5-1 with TRBJ1-1; 7 bases are shared with TRBD1. V lost 5 bases, J lost 4 bases, and 5 bases stayed unmatched. Per germline, CDR1 SGHRS and CDR2 YFSETQ. CDR3 length: 13 amino acids. In DNA form, the CDR3 reads TGCGCCAGCAGGGAGGGGGCGCGCACTGAAGCTTTCTTT. Translating gives CASREGARTEAFF.

The sample holds many counts of this clonotype. V gene TRBV12-3 or TRBV12-4 combines with J gene TRBJ2-1; the D gene is possibly TRBD2 (6 bases). Trimming left V 5 bases short and J 2 bases short, with 16 bases between. CDR3 length equals 16 residues. The CDR3 protein is CASSPHGGDAYNEQFF. The CDR3 nucleotides are TGTGCCAGCAGTCCACACGGCGGGGATGCCTACAATGAGCAGTTCTTC.

This chain joins TRBV9 and TRBJ2-4, with D perhaps TRBD1 (7 bases). The CDR3 loop spans 13 amino acids. V was shortened by 0 bases and J by 12 bases, with 13 bases between the two germline ends. Germline V CDR1 and CDR2: SGDLS, YYNGEE. The CDR3 bases are TGTGCCAGCAGCGTAGCAGGGGGGCGGACTCAGTACTTC. Translated: CASSVAGGRTQYF.

Notes on this clonotype: A much bigger clone sits one base away, suggesting this may be a read error. The V gene is TRBV10-3, the J gene TRBJ2-1, with D hard to call. The germline CDR1 and CDR2 sequences are ENHRY and SYGVKD. V was cut by 5 bases and J by 12 bases, with 11 bases left in between. This CDR3 spans 11 amino acids. The CDR3 sequence is CAISKGITQFF. CDR3 in DNA: TGTGCCATCAGTAAGGGCATAACGCAGTTCTTC.

The V and J genes are TRBV5-1 and TRBJ2-7, with 9 bases matching TRBD2. This CDR3 comprises 16 residues. Per germline, CDR1 SGHRS and CDR2 YFSETQ. Trimming at V came to 4 bases and at J to 3 bases, leaving 11 bases not matched to a gene. CDR3 sequence reads: CASSLTGTSWSYEQYF. As DNA, the CDR3 is TGCGCCAGCAGCCTGACCGGGACTAGCTGGAGCTACGAGCAGTACTTC. The full variable domain, in which reference TRBV5-1 and TRBJ2-7 provide the parts outside the CDR3, is KAGVTQTPRYLIKTRGQQVTLSCSPISGHRSVSWYQQTPGQGLQFLFEYFSETQRNKGNFPGRFSGRQFSNSRSEMNVSTLELGDSALYLCASSLTGTSWSYEQYFGPGTRLTVT.

This clonotype showed up many times. This sequence joins TRBV5-1 and TRBJ1-1, with D tentatively TRBD1 (5 bases). Looked up from germline, CDR1 is SGHRS and CDR2 is YFSETQ. The CDR3 extends over 14 amino acids. Trimming left V 5 bases short and J 3 bases short, with 14 bases between. CDR3 residues: CASSAHGGYTEAFF. For the CDR3, the DNA is TGCGCCAGCAGTGCCCATGGGGGGTACACTGAAGCTTTCTTT. The whole variable domain, remainder taken from reference TRBV5-1 and TRBJ1-1, is KAGVTQTPRYLIKTRGQQVTLSCSPISGHRSVSWYQQTPGQGLQFLFEYFSETQRNKGNFPGRFSGRQFSNSRSEMNVSTLELGDSALYLCASSAHGGYTEAFFGQGTRLTVV.

In its sample, this clonotype was seen a few times. The V gene is TRBV5-1, the J gene TRBJ1-3; 9 bases are a match to TRBD1. The CDR3 is 15 residues long. CDR1 SGHRS and CDR2 YFSETQ come from the germline V gene. V dropped 4 bases and J dropped 3; count of bases not matched to a gene: 5. The CDR3 here is CASSPRQGDGNTIYF. CDR3 nucleotide sequence: TGCGCCAGCAGCCCCCGACAGGGGGATGGAAACACCATATATTTT.

In this sample, this clonotype turned up many times. The rearrangement links TRBV29-1 to TRBJ2-5; D uncertain. V was shortened by 7 bases and J by 0 bases, with 6 bases between the two germline ends. The CDR3 spans 11 residues. Per the germline V gene, CDR1 is SQVTM and CDR2 is ANQGSEA. CDR3 in amino acids: CSARYQETQYF. CDR3 in DNA: TGCAGCGCTAGGTACCAAGAGACCCAGTACTTC. The full variable domain, its missing parts supplied by reference TRBV29-1 and TRBJ2-5, is SAVISQKPSRDICQRGTSLTIQCQVDSQVTMMFWYRQQPGQSLTLIATANQGSEATYESGFVIDKFPISRPNLTFSTLTVSNMSPEDSSIYLCSARYQETQYFGPGTRLLVL.